The 30 T cell receptor beta chains in this list originate from one sample, sequenced in a study of blood T cells in healthy people across ages. A second PCR of roughly 7 to 11 cycles used a sample-barcoded 5' primer and a J-beta primer mix. MiXCR, applied by TCRdb to the 5' RACE reads, yields one record per CDR3 protein. The table records 1.5 million or so distinct CDR3 sequences, roughly 43% of them present only once. Sequenced material: blood. These receptor sequences come from a woman between 18 and 30 years old in good health.

The chain uses TRBV6-5 and TRBJ1-2; 8 bases fit TRBD1. The length of the CDR3 is 15 residues. Germline V gene sequence: CDR1 MNHEY, CDR2 SVGAGI. Germline trimming cut 5 bases from V and 1 base from J; bases unmatched to any gene: 6. This CDR3 reads CASSKDRANNYGYTF. As DNA, the CDR3 is TGTGCCAGCAGTAAGGACAGGGCCAATAACTATGGCTACACCTTC.

This clonotype has a count of ten or more. The chain links TRBV20-1 to TRBJ2-3; TRBD1 agrees at 9 bases. CDR1 DFQATT and CDR2 SNEGSKA come from the germline V gene (reference sequence). V dropped 3 bases and J dropped 4; count of bases not matched to a gene: 8. The CDR3 consists of 15 residues. The CDR3 sequence is CSASFWGQGPDTQYF. CDR3 DNA: TGCAGTGCTAGCTTCTGGGGACAGGGACCAGATACGCAGTATTTT.

The CDR3 sequence: CASSPTGGTAKEQFF. The CDR3 DNA is TGTGCCAGCAGTCCAACAGGGGGGACGGCGAAGGAGCAGTTCTTC. This rearrangement joins TRBV12-3 or TRBV12-4 to TRBJ2-1, with 8 bases lining up with TRBD1. V dropped 5 bases and J dropped 10; count of bases not matched to a gene: 13. The CDR3 is made up of 15 amino acids.

The gene calls are TRBV28 and TRBJ1-1; D remains ambiguous. Trimming removed 1 base at V and 3 bases at J, with 12 bases between. Germline assignment: CDR1 MDHEN and CDR2 SYDVKM. This CDR3 is 15 amino acids long. This CDR3 reads CASSLFGRMDTEAFF. The DNA of the CDR3 is TGTGCCAGCAGTTTATTTGGCAGGATGGACACTGAAGCTTTCTTT.

The chain links TRBV6-2 or TRBV6-3 to TRBJ1-5; TRBD1 might be the D (6 bases). Trimming took off 5 bases at V and 7 bases at J, with 9 bases between the two ends. Germline values: CDR1 MNHEY, CDR2 SVGEGT. This CDR3 is built from 12 residues. The CDR3 spells CASSRTDQPQHF. The CDR3 DNA is TGTGCCAGCAGTAGGACAGACCAGCCCCAGCATTTT.

The chain carries TRBV29-1 and TRBJ2-7; possible D gene TRBD2, 6 bases. Looked up from germline, CDR1 is SQVTM and CDR2 is ANQGSEA. V was pared by 4 bases and J by 0 bases, with 22 bases between. This CDR3 is built from 17 residues. The CDR3 loop is CSVGGGLEGLPSYEQYF. CDR3 sequence (DNA): TGCAGCGTTGGAGGTGGGTTGGAGGGCCTACCCTCCTACGAGCAGTACTTC.

This clonotype was seen more than once but under ten times. The V and J genes are TRBV29-1 and TRBJ2-7; tentatively, D is TRBD1 (5 bases). V was shortened by 3 bases and J by 5 bases, with 14 bases between the two germline ends. CDR1 and CDR2 (germline): SQVTM, ANQGSEA. There are 13 residues in the CDR3. The CDR3 loop reads CSVDISGRNEQYF. The CDR3 coding sequence is TGCAGCGTTGATATTTCAGGGCGGAACGAGCAGTACTTC.

Only a few counts were recorded for this clonotype. The CDR3 here is CASDKEWTSGRRNTGELFF. DNA for the CDR3: TGTGCCAGCGACAAGGAATGGACTAGCGGGAGAAGGAACACCGGGGAGCTGTTTTTT. The genes are TRBV7-8 and TRBJ2-2, with 13 bases aligning to TRBD2. The trim removed 8 bases at V and 1 base at J, leaving 13 bases unmatched. Looked up from germline, CDR1 is SGHVS and CDR2 is FQNEAQ. The CDR3 consists of 19 residues. The whole variable domain, filled in from reference TRBV7-8 and TRBJ2-2, reads GAGVSQSPRYKVAKRGQDVALRCDPISGHVSLFWYQQALGQGPEFLTYFQNEAQLDKSGLPSDRFFAERPEGSVSTLKIQRTQQEDSAVYLCASDKEWTSGRRNTGELFFGEGSRLTVL.

This clonotype was counted between two and nine times. The J gene is TRBJ2-1, the V gene TRBV27, with D perhaps TRBD2 (7 bases). The CDR3 length is 15 residues. V was pared by 6 bases and J by 9 bases, with 21 bases between. Germline CDR1 reads MNHEY; CDR2 reads SMNVEV (reference sequence). The CDR3 protein is CASSLLGGGRIEQFF. The CDR3 DNA reads TGTGCCAGCAGCCTTTTGGGGGGCGGGAGAATTGAGCAGTTCTTC.

The J gene is TRBJ1-6, the V gene TRBV12-3 or TRBV12-4, with TRBD1 matching over 7 bases. The ends lost 5 bases at V and 7 bases at J; junction bases unmatched: 5. The CDR3 covers 14 residues. CDR3 coding DNA: TGTGCCAGCAGTGAGGGACAGCTAAATTCACCCCTCCACTTT. It is translated as CASSEGQLNSPLHF.

The rearrangement links TRBV6-5 to TRBJ2-2; 11 positions agree with TRBD1. This CDR3 is built from 15 residues. The V gene end was trimmed by 5 bases and the J gene end by 7 bases; junction bases not matched to a gene: 6. Germline CDR1 is MNHEY and CDR2 is SVGAGI. The DNA of the CDR3 is TGTGCCAGCAGTCGGGGACAGGGGGAGGTCGGGGAGCTGTTTTTT. It yields the protein CASSRGQGEVGELFF.

V usage is TRBV20-1 and J usage is TRBJ2-3; 11 bases fit TRBD2. Germline CDR1 and CDR2: DFQATT and SNEGSKA (reference sequence). V was clipped by 0 bases and J by 9 bases; unmatched bases: 11. The length of the CDR3 is 16 residues. CDR3 bases: TGCAGTGCTAGAGATCTTGTGGGACTAGCGGACCCAACGCAGTATTTT. Its translation: CSARDLVGLADPTQYF.

This chain connects TRBV20-1 to TRBJ1-5, with 7 bases that match TRBD1. CDR1 is DFQATT and CDR2 is SNEGSKA in the germline V gene (reference sequence). V gave up 6 bases and J gave up 0 bases; unmatched junction bases: 8. The CDR3 runs 15 residues. The DNA of the CDR3 is TGCAGTGCATCCAGGGGGTTGGCTAGCAATCAGCCCCAGCATTTT. Translated: CSASRGLASNQPQHF.

This clonotype was picked up a small number of times. This chain connects TRBV20-1 to TRBJ2-7, with a possible D match to TRBD2 (6 bases). Germline V gene sequence: CDR1 DFQATT, CDR2 SNEGSKA (reference sequence). The CDR3 covers 13 residues. Trimming left V 5 bases short and J 4 bases short, with 15 bases between. As DNA, the CDR3 is TGCAGTGCTGGCGGGACTTTTTTATACGAGCAGTACTTC. This translates into CSAGGTFLYEQYF.

This chain joins TRBV2 and TRBJ2-7, with 10 nucleotides matching TRBD2. The CDR3 runs 14 residues. Germline loops: CDR1 SNHLY, CDR2 FYNNEI. The ends lost 10 bases at V and 4 bases at J; junction bases unmatched: 10. CDR3 amino acids: CAILASGSRYEQYF. CDR3 coding DNA: TGTGCCATCCTCGCTAGCGGGAGTAGATACGAGCAGTACTTC.

This chain joins TRBV3-1 and TRBJ1-2; tentative D call: TRBD1 (5 bases). The V gene lost 4 bases and the J gene lost 6 bases, with 12 bases spanning the gap. This CDR3 contains 13 residues. Germline V CDR1 and CDR2: LGHDT, YNNKEL (reference sequence). The CDR3 loop is CASSLSLGDGYTF. The CDR3 DNA reads as TGTGCCAGCAGCCTATCACTGGGGGATGGCTACACCTTC. The entire variable domain, with the rest obtained from reference TRBV3-1 and TRBJ1-2, is as follows: DTAVSQTPKYLVTQMGNDKSIKCEQNLGHDTMYWYKQDSKKFLKIMFSYNNKELIINETVPNRFSPKSPDKAHLNLHINSLELGDSAVYFCASSLSLGDGYTFGSGTRLTVV.

The V and J genes are TRBV20-1 and TRBJ1-2, with D possibly matching TRBD1 (5 bases). Germline V gives CDR1 DFQATT, CDR2 SNEGSKA (reference sequence). Trimming cost V 5 bases and J 4 bases, with 17 bases left between them. This CDR3 comprises 14 residues. CDR3 sequence reads: CSAADSQEPYGYTF. CDR3 nucleotide sequence: TGCAGTGCTGCCGACAGTCAGGAACCCTATGGCTACACCTTC.

V is TRBV7-8 and J is TRBJ2-5; TRBD2 aligns across 11 bases. Trimming at V came to 5 bases and at J to 6 bases, leaving 17 bases not matched to a gene. The germline CDR1 and CDR2 sequences are SGHVS and FQNEAQ. The CDR3 sequence is 18 residues long. This CDR3 reads CASSPLPLSGGAEKTQYF. The CDR3 DNA follows: TGTGCCAGCAGCCCACTTCCCCTTAGCGGGGGGGCTGAAAAGACCCAGTACTTC.

This clonotype came up a few times. The V gene is TRBV29-1, the J gene TRBJ1-1; D ambiguous. The V and J ends lost 4 bases and 0 bases respectively, with 9 bases between them. The germline V gene encodes CDR1 SQVTM and CDR2 ANQGSEA. This CDR3 contains 13 residues. The CDR3 sequence: CSVVTQLNTEAFF. The CDR3 DNA is TGCAGCGTTGTTACGCAACTGAACACTGAAGCTTTCTTT.

Many counts were recorded for this clonotype. The V gene is TRBV5-1, the J gene TRBJ2-1, with D maybe TRBD1 (6 bases). The germline V and J ends were trimmed by 5 bases and 5 bases, with 14 bases remaining between them. This CDR3 spans 14 amino acids. Germline CDR1 SGHRS, CDR2 YFSETQ. The CDR3 coding sequence is TGCGCCAGCAGAGCAGGGGTCCCTAACAATGAGCAGTTCTTC. Translation gives CASRAGVPNNEQFF.

V is TRBV6-1 and J is TRBJ2-5; maybe TRBD1 (5 bases). The germline V gene encodes CDR1 MNHNS and CDR2 SASEGT. V shed 7 bases and J shed 5 bases, with 11 bases lying between them. CDR3 length equals 12 residues. In DNA, the CDR3 is TGTGCCAGCACCAGGGTCCGGGAGACCCAGTACTTC. It translates to CASTRVRETQYF.

The genes are TRBV29-1 and TRBJ1-3, with 9 nucleotides matching TRBD1. The CDR3 consists of 14 residues. The V segment lost 7 bases and the J segment 8 bases; nucleotides outside the gene matches: 12. Looked up from germline, CDR1 is SQVTM and CDR2 is ANQGSEA. CDR3 sequence reads: CSAGTGGIGDTIYF. CDR3 nucleotides: TGCAGCGCTGGCACAGGGGGCATCGGGGACACCATATATTTT.

This clonotype was seen at least ten times. This chain uses TRBV28 with TRBJ2-7; 7 nucleotides match TRBD1. This CDR3 is 13 amino acids long. Unmatched junction bases numbered 4, after V lost 6 bases and J lost 2 bases. CDR1 is MDHEN and CDR2 is SYDVKM in the germline V gene. The CDR3 coding sequence is TGTGCCAGCAGACCGGGACAGACCTACGAGCAGTACTTC. Translation: CASRPGQTYEQYF.

This clonotype showed up just a few times. The J gene is TRBJ2-1, the V gene TRBV5-1; tentatively, D is TRBD1 or TRBD2 (5 bases each). Between the trimmed V and J ends, which lost 2 bases and 4 bases, there was a span of 16 bases. Per the germline V gene, CDR1 is SGHRS and CDR2 is YFSETQ. The CDR3 is 16 amino acids. The CDR3 sequence is CASSFSPVGEYNEQFF. The CDR3 region has the DNA TGCGCCAGCAGCTTTAGTCCGGTGGGGGAGTACAATGAGCAGTTCTTC.

This clonotype has only one observation. This chain uses TRBV12-3 or TRBV12-4 with TRBJ2-7; 8 nucleotides match TRBD1. V gave up 5 bases and J gave up 6 bases; unmatched junction bases: 9. This CDR3 is built from 14 residues. In DNA, the CDR3 is TGTGCCAGCAGTGTGTGGACAGGGCCACGCGAGCAGTACTTC. It codes for CASSVWTGPREQYF.

The gene calls are TRBV19 and TRBJ2-1; D remains ambiguous. The CDR3 runs to 14 residues. Germline V gene data show CDR1 as LNHDA and CDR2 as SQIVND (reference sequence). V lost 3 bases to trimming and J lost 8 bases, with 14 bases between them. In DNA, the CDR3 is TGTGCCAGTAGTATTCGGTCCATTTGGGATGAGCAGTTCTTC. Protein sequence: CASSIRSIWDEQFF.

The rearrangement uses TRBV19 and TRBJ2-3, with D possibly matching TRBD2 (5 bases). V gave up 10 bases and J gave up 5 bases, with 19 bases separating them. This CDR3 comprises 14 residues. Germline lookup yields CDR1 LNHDA and CDR2 SQIVND (reference sequence). CDR3 residues: CATQQEGEVDTQYF. DNA of the CDR3: TGTGCCACCCAACAAGAGGGAGAGGTAGATACGCAGTATTTT.

The chain is built from TRBV20-1 and TRBJ2-7; weak D call: TRBD1 (6 bases). Germline values: CDR1 DFQATT, CDR2 SNEGSKA (reference sequence). The CDR3 is 13 amino acids. V gave up 3 bases and J gave up 3 bases, with 12 bases separating them. CDR3 coding DNA: TGCAGTGCTAGGACAGGAAGGTACTACGAGCAGTACTTC. Residues: CSARTGRYYEQYF.

In this sample, this clonotype turned up many times. This chain uses TRBV20-1 with TRBJ1-5; possibly TRBD1 for D (5 bases). The CDR3 covers 13 residues. Trimming took off 3 bases at V and 3 bases at J, with 9 bases between the two ends. Germline loops: CDR1 DFQATT, CDR2 SNEGSKA (reference sequence). Here the CDR3 DNA reads TGCAGTGCTAGTGGGGGTCTCAATCAGCCCCAGCATTTT. This sequence encodes CSASGGLNQPQHF.

This clonotype occurred once. V gene TRBV6-5 combines with J gene TRBJ1-2; D may be TRBD1 (6 bases). The CDR3 loop spans 15 amino acids. The germline V gene has CDR1 MNHEY and CDR2 SVGAGI. V lost 8 bases and J lost 4, with 20 bases in between. The CDR3 DNA is TGTGCCAGCGCCAAGCTGGGGACAAGGACCTATGGCTACACCTTC. Amino acids: CASAKLGTRTYGYTF.